This T cell receptor beta chain emerged from a study of blood T cells in healthy people across ages. Study-wide findings and caveats: Because donor CMV status was unknown, expanded clonotype changes were possibly confounded.

The second PCR ran 7 to 11 cycles with a sample-barcoded 5' primer and J-beta primers. A single record per CDR3 protein comes from TCRdb applying MiXCR to the 5' RACE reads. The sample has about 540,000 distinct CDR3 sequences, about 24% seen once; the top ten hold 7.5% to 9%. Germline V CDR1 and CDR2: SEHNR, FQNEAQ (reference sequence). The CDR3 loop spans 15 amino acids. The study isolated at least 6 million PBMCs from each sample. This clonotype was seen only a few times. Its antigen remains unidentified. These data also formed part of another study, on T cells of mothers and their children. According to that study: Nine systemically healthy Caucasian donors: three mothers, six children.

The gene calls are TRBV7-9 and TRBJ2-5; maybe TRBD2 (6 bases). TRBJ2-1 explains the end of the DNA better; the J call may be wrong. Sequencing was performed on blood. This clonotype originated in a boy aged 5-17 years in good health. DNA of the CDR3: TGTGCCAGCACCCCCCAGCGTAGCGGCTACAATGAGCAGTTCTTC. As protein: CASTPQRSGYNEQFF.